Listed below are T cell receptor beta chains from one sample, sequenced in a study of CD8 T cells in ankylosing spondylitis. Each CDR3 protein is one row after TCRdb ran MiXCR on the 5' RACE reads. The sample holds some 840,000 distinct CDR3 sequences; about 10% are singletons and the top ten take roughly 0.51%. Sequenced sample: blood, either unsorted or a sorted T cell fraction (not recorded which). These TCRs come from a male donor with ankylosing spondylitis. CDR3s include the opening cysteine and the closing phenylalanine or tryptophan. The D gene is left open where the match is weak. The size field is filled for only some rows; it gives once, few, many or a size class.

D gene,V gene,clone size,J gene,CDR3 DNA,CDR3 protein
NA,TRBV29-1,NA,TRBJ2-2,TGCAGCGTTGAAGACGCCTCGAACACCGGGGAGCTGTTTTTT,CSVEDASNTGELFF
NA,TRBV7-7,NA,TRBJ2-5,TGTGCTAGCAGCCCCAGAGGGCTCGGGGCAGTTCAAGAGACCCAGTACTTC,CASSPRGLGAVQETQYF
NA,TRBV6-5,NA,TRBJ2-3,TGTGCCAGCAGTTACTCGGCAAGCACAGATACGCAGTATTTT,CASSYSASTDTQYF
NA,TRBV5-6,many,TRBJ2-7,TGTGCCAGCAGCCGAAGGCGTTCAGGGTGGGCAGCGGATACCTACGAGCAGTACTTC,CASSRRRSGWAADTYEQYF
TRBD1,TRBV7-6,few,TRBJ1-3,TGTGCCAGCAGCTCCCAGGGGGACTCTGGAAACACCATATATTTT,CASSSQGDSGNTIYF
TRBD1,TRBV20-1,many,TRBJ1-2,TGCAGTGCCGGCCGGGACAGGGAGTCAGAAGGCTACACCTTC,CSAGRDRESEGYTF
NA,TRBV12-3/TRBV12-4,many,TRBJ2-2,TGTGCCAGCAGTCGGGGTACCGGGGAGCTGTTTTTT,CASSRGTGELFF
NA,TRBV6-4,many,TRBJ2-3,TGTGCCAGCAGTGATACGGGGACTAGCACAGATACGCAGTATTTT,CASSDTGTSTDTQYF
NA,TRBV11-1,NA,TRBJ2-7,TGTGCCAGCAGCTTCAGGGGCCAAAACTACGAGCAGTACTTC,CASSFRGQNYEQYF
NA,TRBV20-1,few,TRBJ1-2,TGCAGTGCTAGAGACGGGGGATGGTATGGCTACACCTTC,CSARDGGWYGYTF
NA,TRBV21-1,NA,TRBJ2-5,TGTGCCAGCAGCACCCAGGGACTAGCGAAAGAGACCCAGTACTTC,CASSTQGLAKETQYF
TRBD1,TRBV20-1,NA,TRBJ1-1,TGCAGTGCTAGAAGGGGACCCGACAGGGAGGGAGCTTTCTTT,CSARRGPDREGAFF
NA,TRBV11-2,once,TRBJ1-2,TGTGCCAGCAGCTTAGTATCGGGCGGGTACGGCTACACCTTC,CASSLVSGGYGYTF
NA,TRBV5-1,few,TRBJ2-5,TGCGCCAGCAGCTTGGATGGGTACAGGGAAGAGACCCAGTACTTC,CASSLDGYREETQYF
NA,TRBV11-1,NA,TRBJ2-1,TGTGCCAGCAGCTTAACCGGGACCCGGGAGGAGCAGTTCTTC,CASSLTGTREEQFF
NA,TRBV14,NA,TRBJ2-1,TGTGCCAGAGCCAAGGGCCCCTACAATGAGCAGTTCTTC,CARAKGPYNEQFF
NA,TRBV5-1,NA,TRBJ2-5,TGCGCCAGCAGCGAGGGGGTAGAGACCCAGTACTTC,CASSEGVETQYF
TRBD2,TRBV20-1,few,TRBJ2-7,TGCAGTGCCGACGGACTAGCGGGAGGGCCCCGGGACGAGCAGTACTTC,CSADGLAGGPRDEQYF
NA,TRBV6-1,few,TRBJ1-4,TGTGCCAGCAGGAGTCGGGAGGGCGCAAATGAAAAACTGTTTTTT,CASRSREGANEKLFF
TRBD2,TRBV20-1,NA,TRBJ2-1,TGCAGTGCTAGAGTTCTCAGCGGGGGGGCCTACAATGAGCAGTTCTTC,CSARVLSGGAYNEQFF
NA,TRBV10-3,few,TRBJ2-2,TGTGCCATCAGTGGGGTGGAACCCCCCGGCGGGGAGCTGTTTTTT,CAISGVEPPGGELFF
NA,TRBV7-9,few,TRBJ2-7,TGTGCCAGCAGCTTAGCCCACGGGTGGGAGCAGTACTTC,CASSLAHGWEQYF
TRBD1,TRBV11-2,few,TRBJ2-6,TGTGCCAGCAGCTTAGAGAGAGGACAGGGGGCTTCCTCGGTCCTGACTTTC,CASSLERGQGASSVLTF
NA,TRBV12-3/TRBV12-4,many,TRBJ2-2,TGTGCCAGCAGCCTGTACAGGACCGGGGAGCTGTTTTTT,CASSLYRTGELFF
NA,TRBV27,many,TRBJ1-4,TGTGCCAGCAAGACCAGCCCAACTAATGAAAAACTGTTTTTT,CASKTSPTNEKLFF
NA,TRBV20-1,NA,TRBJ1-1,TGCAGTGCTAGAGGACAGCCCCCGTTCATGAACACTGAAGCTTTCTTT,CSARGQPPFMNTEAFF
TRBD2,TRBV20-1,few,TRBJ2-2,TGCAGTGCTAGGACGGGAGGATCCGGGGAGCTGTTTTTT,CSARTGGSGELFF
TRBD1,TRBV6-2/TRBV6-3,few,TRBJ2-7,TGTGCCACCCTCAAAGTGGCCGGGACAGGGGTCTACGAGCAGTACTTC,CATLKVAGTGVYEQYF
NA,TRBV14,few,TRBJ1-1,TGTGCCAGCAGCCAAAACCATGGGGGGACGGTGAACACTGAAGCTTTCTTT,CASSQNHGGTVNTEAFF
NA,TRBV5-5,NA,TRBJ1-2,TGTGCCAGCAGCTTGGAAGTCACGATATATGGCTACACCTTC,CASSLEVTIYGYTF
TRBD2,TRBV29-1,few,TRBJ2-3,TGCAGCGTTGAAGATCTTGGGACTAGCGGGGGGGATCCAGATACGCAGTATTTT,CSVEDLGTSGGDPDTQYF
TRBD2,TRBV27,many,TRBJ2-3,TGTGCCACTAGACTAGCGGGGGTGAACACAGATACGCAGTATTTT,CATRLAGVNTDTQYF
NA,TRBV7-8,few,TRBJ1-1,TGTGCCAGCAGCTTATTACAGGGAACCGGCACTGAAGCTTTCTTT,CASSLLQGTGTEAFF
NA,TRBV29-1,many,TRBJ2-1,TGCAGCGTTGATAGCCGGGGCGAGACGGGTGAGCAGTTCTTC,CSVDSRGETGEQFF
NA,TRBV20-1,few,TRBJ2-3,TGCAGTGCGTGCAGGGAGTTTAGCACAGATACGCAGTATTTT,CSACREFSTDTQYF
NA,TRBV25-1,NA,TRBJ2-2,TGTGCCAGCAGTACCCTGGACAGCAACACCGGGGAGCTGTTTTTT,CASSTLDSNTGELFF
TRBD1,TRBV6-5,few,TRBJ2-1,TGTGCCAGCAGTATCCTCAGGGGGGAGCAGTTCTTC,CASSILRGEQFF
NA,TRBV10-3,few,TRBJ1-1,TGTGCCATCAGTGCGGGGCAGGGCGCTGAAGCTTTCTTT,CAISAGQGAEAFF
NA,TRBV25-1,many,TRBJ2-2,TGTGCCAGCAGTGAAAGGCGATCATCGTACACCGGGGAGCTGTTTTTT,CASSERRSSYTGELFF
TRBD2,TRBV11-2,many,TRBJ2-7,TGTGCCAGCAGCTTGACTAGCGGGGACTACGAGCAGTACTTC,CASSLTSGDYEQYF
NA,TRBV18,NA,TRBJ2-1,TGTGCCAGCTCACCGCAAGACCAGGGGCAGTTCTTC,CASSPQDQGQFF
NA,TRBV7-2,few,TRBJ1-2,TGTGCCAGCAGCTCCCTAAGGGGGGGCTATGGCTACACCTTC,CASSSLRGGYGYTF
NA,TRBV20-1,few,TRBJ1-4,TGCAGTGTACGGGGCCCTAATGAAAAACTGTTTTTT,CSVRGPNEKLFF
NA,TRBV30,NA,TRBJ2-2,TGTGCCTGGGGTAGGACCGGGGAGCTGTTTTTT,CAWGRTGELFF
NA,TRBV11-2,many,TRBJ1-1,TGTGCCAGCAGCTTAGATTGGGGGGTGAGGTACACTGAAGCTTTCTTT,CASSLDWGVRYTEAFF
NA,TRBV9,few,TRBJ1-6,TGTGCCAGCAGCGCCCCGCCTGGCAGGGAGAATTCACCCCTCCACTTT,CASSAPPGRENSPLHF
NA,TRBV7-9,NA,TRBJ1-5,TGTGCCAGCAGCAAGATGGGGGATTCGAATCAGCCCCAGCATTTT,CASSKMGDSNQPQHF
TRBD1,TRBV7-2,few,TRBJ1-1,TGTGCCAGCAGCTCACAGGGGGCGCTTACTGAAGCTTTCTTT,CASSSQGALTEAFF
NA,TRBV12-3/TRBV12-4,NA,TRBJ1-1,TGTGCCAGCAGTTTAGGTGAGGGATACGCGAACACTGAAGCTTTCTTT,CASSLGEGYANTEAFF
TRBD1,TRBV7-2,few,TRBJ2-5,TGTGCCAGCAGCTTACGGACAGGGGGCTTCTCGGGGCGGACCCAGTACTTC,CASSLRTGGFSGRTQYF
NA,TRBV5-1,many,TRBJ1-1,TGCGCCAGCAGAGGTCAGGGGAACACTGAAGCTTTCTTT,CASRGQGNTEAFF
NA,TRBV6-2/TRBV6-3,few,TRBJ2-1,TGTGCCAGCAGTTACCCCCCAGGTAATGAGCAGTTCTTC,CASSYPPGNEQFF
NA,TRBV5-1,NA,TRBJ2-7,TGCGCCAGCAGCATTCGACAGAGCTACGAGCAGTACTTC,CASSIRQSYEQYF
NA,TRBV6-5,NA,TRBJ2-1,TGTGCCAGCAGTTATCTCGATGGATACAATGAGCAGTTCTTC,CASSYLDGYNEQFF
NA,TRBV20-1,few,TRBJ2-1,TGCAGTGCCCGAGGCAGGGGGGGGCTCCGTAGGGGCAATGAGCAGTTCTTC,CSARGRGGLRRGNEQFF
NA,TRBV20-1,few,TRBJ1-5,TGCAGTGCCCGATGGGAGATCAATCAGCCCCAGCATTTT,CSARWEINQPQHF
TRBD1,TRBV2,few,TRBJ1-2,TGTGCCAGCAGTGTACAGGGGGCGCGTGGCTACACCTTC,CASSVQGARGYTF
TRBD1,TRBV5-1,many,TRBJ1-1,TGCGCCAGCAGCGCCGAGGGGGCCGTGAACACTGAAGCTTTCTTT,CASSAEGAVNTEAFF
TRBD1,TRBV20-1,NA,TRBJ2-6,TGCAGTGCTAAGGACAGGATCTCTGGGGCCAACGTCCTGACTTTC,CSAKDRISGANVLTF